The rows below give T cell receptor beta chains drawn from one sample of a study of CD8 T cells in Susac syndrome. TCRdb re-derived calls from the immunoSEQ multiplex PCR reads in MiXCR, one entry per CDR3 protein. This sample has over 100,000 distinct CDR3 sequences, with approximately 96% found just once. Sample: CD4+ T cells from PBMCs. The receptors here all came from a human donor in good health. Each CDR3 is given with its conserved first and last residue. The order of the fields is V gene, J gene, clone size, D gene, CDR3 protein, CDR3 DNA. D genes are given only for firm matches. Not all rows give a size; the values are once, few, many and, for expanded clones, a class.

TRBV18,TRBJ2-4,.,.,CASTENLAKNIQYF,TGTGCCAGCACGGAGAACCTAGCCAAAAACATTCAGTACTTC
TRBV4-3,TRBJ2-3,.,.,CASSQDRGGTSTDTQYF,TGCGCCAGCAGCCAAGATCGGGGCGGAACTAGCACAGATACGCAGTATTTT
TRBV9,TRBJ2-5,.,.,CASSVDPAGIKTQYF,TGTGCCAGCAGCGTAGATCCGGCAGGGATCAAGACCCAGTACTTC
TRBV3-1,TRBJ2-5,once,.,CASSPTGVAETQYF,TGTGCCAGCAGCCCAACAGGAGTAGCAGAGACCCAGTACTTC
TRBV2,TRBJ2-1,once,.,CASTPVLGGHEQFF,TGTGCCAGCACTCCGGTCCTCGGCGGCCATGAGCAGTTCTTC
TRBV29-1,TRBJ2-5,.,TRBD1,CSVAGTGSKETQYF,TGCAGCGTGGCCGGGACAGGGTCGAAGGAGACCCAGTACTTC
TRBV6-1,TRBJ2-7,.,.,CASPNTARGVREQYF,TGTGCCAGCCCCAATACGGCGCGCGGGGTTCGAGAGCAGTACTTC
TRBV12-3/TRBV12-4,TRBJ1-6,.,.,CASALHRLDGANSPLHF,TGTGCCAGCGCCCTTCACAGGCTGGACGGGGCAAACTCACCCCTCCACTTT
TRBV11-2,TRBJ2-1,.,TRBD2,CASSLAAGTSGREQFF,TGTGCCAGCAGCTTAGCTGCCGGGACTAGCGGGAGGGAGCAGTTCTTC
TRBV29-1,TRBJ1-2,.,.,CSVGGDYGYTF,TGCAGCGTTGGGGGAGACTATGGCTACACCTTC
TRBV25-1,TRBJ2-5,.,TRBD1,CASSLAPTGGQETQYF,TGTGCCAGCAGTCTCGCGCCTACAGGGGGGCAAGAGACCCAGTACTTC
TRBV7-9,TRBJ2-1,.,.,CASSLATSYNEQFF,TGTGCCAGCAGCTTAGCCACCTCCTACAATGAGCAGTTCTTC
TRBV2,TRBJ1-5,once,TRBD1,CASSGQGAQPQHF,TGTGCCAGCAGTGGACAGGGTGCCCAGCCCCAGCATTTT
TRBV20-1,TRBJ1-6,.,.,CSARGQGPYNSPLHF,TGCAGTGCTAGGGGACAAGGCCCCTATAATTCACCCCTCCACTTT
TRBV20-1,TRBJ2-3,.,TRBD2,CSARRLAANTDTQYF,TGCAGTGCTAGACGGCTAGCGGCTAACACAGATACGCAGTATTTT
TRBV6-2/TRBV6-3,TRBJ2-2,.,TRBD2,CASTRLAGVGTGELFF,TGTGCCAGCACTCGACTAGCGGGAGTAGGTACAGGGGAGCTGTTTTTT
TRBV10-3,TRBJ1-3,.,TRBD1,CAIGTGIGNTIYF,TGTGCCATCGGGACAGGGATTGGAAACACCATATATTTT
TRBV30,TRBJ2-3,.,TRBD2,CAWTSGGDTQYF,TGTGCCTGGACTAGCGGCGGAGATACGCAGTATTTT
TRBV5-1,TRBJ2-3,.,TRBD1,CASSRDRASTDTQYF,TGCGCCAGCAGCCGGGACAGGGCAAGCACAGATACGCAGTATTTT
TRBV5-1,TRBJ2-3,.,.,CASSWDTLATSTDTQYF,TGCGCCAGCAGCTGGGACACTTTGGCGACTAGCACAGATACGCAGTATTTT
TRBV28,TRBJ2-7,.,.,CASSRPPPYEQYF,TGTGCCAGCAGCAGACCCCCCCCCTACGAGCAGTACTTC
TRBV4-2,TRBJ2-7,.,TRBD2,CASSQESKREYVPYF,TGTGCCAGCAGCCAAGAGAGCAAGCGGGAGTACGTTCCGTACTTC
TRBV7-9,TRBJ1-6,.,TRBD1,CASIGQADRLGNNSPLHF,TGTGCCAGCATCGGCCAGGCGGACAGGCTCGGGAATAATTCACCCCTCCACTTT
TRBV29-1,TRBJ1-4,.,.,CSVFLLEGTTNEKLFF,TGCAGCGTTTTTCTTTTGGAGGGAACAACTAATGAAAAACTGTTTTTT
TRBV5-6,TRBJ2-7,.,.,CASSRGLTQGNHEQYF,TGTGCCAGCAGCCGCGGCTTAACGCAGGGGAACCACGAGCAGTACTTC
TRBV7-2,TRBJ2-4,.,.,CASSPGLAKNIQYF,TGTGCCAGCAGCCCAGGACTAGCCAAAAACATTCAGTACTTC
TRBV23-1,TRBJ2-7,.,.,CASKGPAYEQYF,TGCGCCAGCAAGGGGCCTGCCTACGAGCAGTACTTC
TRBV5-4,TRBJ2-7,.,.,CASSLGQSSYEQYF,TGTGCCAGCAGCTTGGGACAGAGCTCCTACGAGCAGTACTTC
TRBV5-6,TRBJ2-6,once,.,CASSYRLLLSSGANVLTF,TGTGCCAGCAGCTACCGACTGCTACTTTCCTCTGGGGCCAACGTCCTGACTTTC
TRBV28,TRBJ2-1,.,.,CASSSLRGTAYNEQFF,TGTGCCAGCAGTTCCCTGAGGGGGACGGCCTACAATGAGCAGTTCTTC
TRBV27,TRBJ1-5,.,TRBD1,CASRPPGGRHQPQHF,TGTGCCAGCAGGCCCCCAGGGGGAAGGCATCAGCCCCAGCATTTT
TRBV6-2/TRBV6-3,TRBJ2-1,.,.,CASSYRSTGFLNEQFF,TGTGCCAGCAGTTACAGGTCAACAGGGTTTTTGAATGAGCAGTTCTTC
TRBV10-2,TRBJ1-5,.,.,CASREINQPQHF,TGCGCCAGCAGAGAGATAAATCAGCCCCAGCATTTT
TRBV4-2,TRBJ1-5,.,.,CASSRSHGQNSNQPQHF,TGTGCCAGCAGCCGCTCCCACGGACAGAATAGCAATCAGCCCCAGCATTTT
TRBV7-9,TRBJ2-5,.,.,CANQGLEETQYF,TGTGCCAACCAGGGGCTCGAAGAGACCCAGTACTTC
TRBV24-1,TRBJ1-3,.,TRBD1,CATSDWTGKDGNTIYF,TGTGCCACCAGTGATTGGACAGGGAAGGATGGAAACACCATATATTTT
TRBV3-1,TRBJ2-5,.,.,CASSQGVKTQYF,TGTGCCAGCAGCCAGGGGGTGAAGACCCAGTACTTC
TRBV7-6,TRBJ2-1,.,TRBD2,CASSLARASGRGESYNEQFF,TGTGCCAGCAGCTTAGCGCGGGCTAGCGGGAGGGGGGAGTCCTACAATGAGCAGTTCTTC
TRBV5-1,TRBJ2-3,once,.,CASSLGQSGDTQYF,TGCGCCAGCAGCTTAGGGCAGTCCGGAGATACGCAGTATTTT
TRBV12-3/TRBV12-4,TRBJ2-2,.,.,CASTAGENTGELFF,TGTGCCAGCACGGCGGGCGAAAACACCGGGGAGCTGTTTTTT
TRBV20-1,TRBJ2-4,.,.,CSAMGLWNIQYF,TGCAGTGCCATGGGCCTTTGGAACATTCAGTACTTC
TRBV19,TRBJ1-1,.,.,CASNGVRARNTEAFF,TGTGCCAGTAATGGAGTCCGGGCTAGGAACACTGAAGCTTTCTTT
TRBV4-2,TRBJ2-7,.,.,CASRPDLRSAPYEQYF,TGTGCCAGCAGGCCCGACCTGCGTAGCGCTCCCTACGAGCAGTACTTC
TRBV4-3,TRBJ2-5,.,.,CASSPRLGGETQYF,TGCGCCAGCAGCCCGAGGCTAGGTGGAGAGACCCAGTACTTC
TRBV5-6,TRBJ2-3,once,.,CASVAERGDTQYF,TGTGCCAGCGTGGCGGAGCGAGGGGATACGCAGTATTTT
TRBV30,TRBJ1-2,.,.,CAWSVLAGFGYTF,TGTGCCTGGAGTGTACTTGCGGGGTTTGGCTACACCTTC
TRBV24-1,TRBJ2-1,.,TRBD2,CATSRAGGNNEQFF,TGTGCCACCAGCAGGGCCGGGGGGAACAATGAGCAGTTCTTC
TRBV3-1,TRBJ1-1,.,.,CASSQRHGDTEAFF,TGTGCCAGCAGCCAACGTCATGGGGACACTGAAGCTTTCTTT
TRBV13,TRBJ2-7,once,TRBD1,CASSHSRQGAYEQYF,TGTGCCAGCAGCCACAGCCGACAGGGGGCGTACGAGCAGTACTTC
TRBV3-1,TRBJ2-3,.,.,CASSQGSEVTQYF,TGTGCCAGCAGCCAAGGTTCAGAAGTTACGCAGTATTTT
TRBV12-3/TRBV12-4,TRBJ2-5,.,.,CASSRDKEETQYF,TGTGCCAGCAGCAGGGACAAAGAAGAGACCCAATACTTC
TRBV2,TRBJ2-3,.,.,CASSEWGPRTDTQYF,TGTGCCAGCAGTGAATGGGGGCCCCGCACAGATACGCAGTATTTT
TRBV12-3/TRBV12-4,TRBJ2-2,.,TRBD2,CASSPQAGGFAGELFF,TGTGCCAGCAGTCCGCAGGCGGGGGGGTTCGCCGGGGAGCTGTTTTTT
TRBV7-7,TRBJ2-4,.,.,CASSLAETGPAKNIQYF,TGTGCTAGCAGCTTAGCAGAGACCGGGCCAGCCAAAAACATTCAGTACTTC
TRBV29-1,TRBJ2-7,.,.,CSVGEGPYEQYF,TGCAGCGTTGGCGAGGGCCCCTACGAGCAGTACTTC